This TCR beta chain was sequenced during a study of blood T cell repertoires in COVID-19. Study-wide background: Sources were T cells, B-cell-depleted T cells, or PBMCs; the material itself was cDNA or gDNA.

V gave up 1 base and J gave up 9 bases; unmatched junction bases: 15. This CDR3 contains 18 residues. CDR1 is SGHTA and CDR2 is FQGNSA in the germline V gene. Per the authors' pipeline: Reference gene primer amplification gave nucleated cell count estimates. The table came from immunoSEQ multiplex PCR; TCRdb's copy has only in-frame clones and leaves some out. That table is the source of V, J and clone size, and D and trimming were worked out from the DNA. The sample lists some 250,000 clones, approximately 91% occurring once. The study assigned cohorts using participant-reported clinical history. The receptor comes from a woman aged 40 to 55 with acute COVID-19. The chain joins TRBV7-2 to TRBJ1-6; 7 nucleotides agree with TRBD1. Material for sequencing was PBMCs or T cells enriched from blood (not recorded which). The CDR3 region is CASSLDTGPGQRLSPLHF. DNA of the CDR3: TGTGCCAGCAGCTTAGACACGGGACCGGGACAGCGACTTTCACCCCTCCACTTT.